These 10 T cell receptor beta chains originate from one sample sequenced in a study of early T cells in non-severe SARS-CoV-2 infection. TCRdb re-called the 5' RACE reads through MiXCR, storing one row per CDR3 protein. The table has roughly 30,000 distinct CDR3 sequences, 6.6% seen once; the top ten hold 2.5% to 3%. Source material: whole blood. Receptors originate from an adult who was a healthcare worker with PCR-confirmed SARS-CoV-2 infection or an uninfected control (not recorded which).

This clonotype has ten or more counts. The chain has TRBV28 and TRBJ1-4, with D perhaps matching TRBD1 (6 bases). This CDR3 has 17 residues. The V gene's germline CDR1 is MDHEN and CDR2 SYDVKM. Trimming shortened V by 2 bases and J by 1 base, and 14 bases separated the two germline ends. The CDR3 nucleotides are TGTGCCAGCAGTTTACCAAGTAGGGGGGGAACTAATGAAAAACTGTTTTTT. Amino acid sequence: CASSLPSRGGTNEKLFF.

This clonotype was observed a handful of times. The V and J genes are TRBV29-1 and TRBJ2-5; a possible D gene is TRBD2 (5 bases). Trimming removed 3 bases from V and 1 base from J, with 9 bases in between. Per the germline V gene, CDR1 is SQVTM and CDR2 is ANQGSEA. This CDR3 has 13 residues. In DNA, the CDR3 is TGCAGCGTTGATCGGGGTTCCCAAGAGACCCAGTACTTC. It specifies CSVDRGSQETQYF.

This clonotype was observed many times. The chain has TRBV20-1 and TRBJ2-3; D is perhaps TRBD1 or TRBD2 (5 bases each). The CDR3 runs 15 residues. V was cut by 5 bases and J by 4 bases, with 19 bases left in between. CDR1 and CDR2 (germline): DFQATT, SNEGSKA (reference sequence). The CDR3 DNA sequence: TGCAGTGCTGAGTGGCGGGTCAGGGTCCCAGATACGCAGTATTTT. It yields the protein CSAEWRVRVPDTQYF.

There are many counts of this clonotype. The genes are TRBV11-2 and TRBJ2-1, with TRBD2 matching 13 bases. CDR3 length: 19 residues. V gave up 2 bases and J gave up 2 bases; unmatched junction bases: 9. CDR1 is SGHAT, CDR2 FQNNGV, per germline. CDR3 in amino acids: CASSLRGTSGNVAYNEQFF. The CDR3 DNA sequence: TGTGCCAGCAGCTTAAGGGGGACTAGCGGGAACGTGGCCTACAATGAGCAGTTCTTC. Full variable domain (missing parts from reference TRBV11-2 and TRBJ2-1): EAGVAQSPRYKIIEKRQSVAFWCNPISGHATLYWYQQILGQGPKLLIQFQNNGVVDDSQLPKDRFSAERLKGVDSTLKIQPAKLEDSAVYLCASSLRGTSGNVAYNEQFFGPGTRLTVL.

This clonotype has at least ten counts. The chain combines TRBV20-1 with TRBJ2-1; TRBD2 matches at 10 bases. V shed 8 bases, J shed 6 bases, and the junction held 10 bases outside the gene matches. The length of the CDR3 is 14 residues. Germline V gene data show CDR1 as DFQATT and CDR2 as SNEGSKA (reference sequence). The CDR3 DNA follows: TGCAGTTCCCTGAGCGGGAGGGCTTCCAATGAGCAGTTCTTC. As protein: CSSLSGRASNEQFF.

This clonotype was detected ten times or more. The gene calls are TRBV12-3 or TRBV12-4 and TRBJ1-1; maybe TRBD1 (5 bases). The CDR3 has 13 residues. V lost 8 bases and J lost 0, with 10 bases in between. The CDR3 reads CASFDSLNTEAFF. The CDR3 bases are TGTGCCAGCTTCGACAGCTTGAACACTGAAGCTTTCTTT.

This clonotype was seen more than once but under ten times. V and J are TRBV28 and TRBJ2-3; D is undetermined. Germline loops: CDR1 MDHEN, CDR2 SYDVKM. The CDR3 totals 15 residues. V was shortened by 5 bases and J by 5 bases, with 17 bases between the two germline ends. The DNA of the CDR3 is TGTGCCAGCAGTCCTAAGGGCCCTACCAGAGATACGCAGTATTTT. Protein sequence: CASSPKGPTRDTQYF. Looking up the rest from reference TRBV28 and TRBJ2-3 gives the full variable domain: DVKVTQSSRYLVKRTGEKVFLECVQDMDHENMFWYRQDPGLGLRLIYFSYDVKMKEKGDIPEGYSVSREKKERFSLILESASTNQTSMYLCASSPKGPTRDTQYFGPGTRLTVL.

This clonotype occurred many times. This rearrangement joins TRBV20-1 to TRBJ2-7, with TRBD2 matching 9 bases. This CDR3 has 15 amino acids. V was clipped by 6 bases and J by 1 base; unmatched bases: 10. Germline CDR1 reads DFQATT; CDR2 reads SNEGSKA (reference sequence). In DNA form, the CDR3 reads TGCAGTGCGAAGCCCCGTACTAGCGGGTCCTACGAGCAGTACTTC. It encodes CSAKPRTSGSYEQYF.

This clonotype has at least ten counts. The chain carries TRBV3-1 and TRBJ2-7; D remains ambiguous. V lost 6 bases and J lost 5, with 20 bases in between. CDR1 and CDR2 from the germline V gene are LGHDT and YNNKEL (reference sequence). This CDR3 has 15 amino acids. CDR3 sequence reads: CASSRPLARADEQYF. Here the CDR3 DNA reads TGTGCCAGCAGTCGCCCACTGGCCCGGGCGGACGAGCAGTACTTC.

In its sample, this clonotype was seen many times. For the CDR3, the DNA is TGTGCCAGCAGTTTAAATTACGAAGCTTTCTTT. The encoded protein is CASSLNYEAFF. The V and J genes are TRBV28 and TRBJ1-1; D ambiguous. V gave up 2 bases and J gave up 8 bases, with 6 bases separating them. The CDR3 runs to 11 residues. CDR1 and CDR2 from the germline V gene are MDHEN and SYDVKM.